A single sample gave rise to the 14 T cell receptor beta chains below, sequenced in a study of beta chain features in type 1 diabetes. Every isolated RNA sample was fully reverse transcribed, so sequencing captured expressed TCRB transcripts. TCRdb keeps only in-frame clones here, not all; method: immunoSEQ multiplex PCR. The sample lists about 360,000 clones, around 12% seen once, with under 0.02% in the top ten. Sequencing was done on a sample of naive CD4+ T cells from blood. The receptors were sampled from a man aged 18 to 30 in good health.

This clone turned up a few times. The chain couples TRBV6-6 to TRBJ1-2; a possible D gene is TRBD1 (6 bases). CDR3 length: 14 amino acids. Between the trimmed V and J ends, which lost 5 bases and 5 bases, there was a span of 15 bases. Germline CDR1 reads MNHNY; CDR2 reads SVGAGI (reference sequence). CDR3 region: CASSPLNGQYGYTF. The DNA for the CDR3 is TGTGCCAGCAGTCCTCTCAACGGACAGTATGGCTACACCTTC.

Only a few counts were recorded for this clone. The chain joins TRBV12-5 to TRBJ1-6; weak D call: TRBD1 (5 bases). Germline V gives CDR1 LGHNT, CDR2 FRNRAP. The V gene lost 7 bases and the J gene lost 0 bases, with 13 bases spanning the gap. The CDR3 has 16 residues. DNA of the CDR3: TGTGCTAGTGCCGCGGGGGATCCCTCCTATAATTCACCCCTCCACTTT. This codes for CASAAGDPSYNSPLHF.

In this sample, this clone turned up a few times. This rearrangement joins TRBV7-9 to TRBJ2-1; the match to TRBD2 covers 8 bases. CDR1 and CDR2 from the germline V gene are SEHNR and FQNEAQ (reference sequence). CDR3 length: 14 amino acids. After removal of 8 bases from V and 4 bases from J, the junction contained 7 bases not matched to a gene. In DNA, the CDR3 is TGTGCCAGCTCACCGGGACTAGGGTACAATGAGCAGTTCTTC. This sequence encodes CASSPGLGYNEQFF.

The CDR3 DNA reads TGTGCCAGCAGCTTAACAGGGGGAGGTGGACAGCCCCAGCATTTT. Translating it yields CASSLTGGGGQPQHF. The chain recombines TRBV7-2 with TRBJ1-5; 8 bases are shared with TRBD1. The CDR3 covers 15 residues. Germline CDR1 is SGHTA and CDR2 is FQGNSA. Trimming removed 2 bases from V and 7 bases from J; junction bases left unmatched: 7.

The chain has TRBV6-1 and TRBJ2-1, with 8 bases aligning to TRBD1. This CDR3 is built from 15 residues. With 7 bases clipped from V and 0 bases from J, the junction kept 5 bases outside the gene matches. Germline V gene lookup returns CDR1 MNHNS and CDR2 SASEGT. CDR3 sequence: CASNRGSSSYNEQFF. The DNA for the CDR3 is TGTGCCAGCAACAGGGGGTCGAGCTCCTACAATGAGCAGTTCTTC.

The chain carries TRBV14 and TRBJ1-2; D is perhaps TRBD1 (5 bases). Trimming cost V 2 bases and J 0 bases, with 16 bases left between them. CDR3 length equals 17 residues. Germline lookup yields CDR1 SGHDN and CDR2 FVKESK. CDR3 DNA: TGTGCCAGCAGCCAACCATCAGACAGATTCTCTAACTATGGCTACACCTTC. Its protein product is CASSQPSDRFSNYGYTF.

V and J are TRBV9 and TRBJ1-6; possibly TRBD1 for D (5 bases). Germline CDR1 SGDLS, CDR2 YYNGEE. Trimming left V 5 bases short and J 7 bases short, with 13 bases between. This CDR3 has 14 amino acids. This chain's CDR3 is CASSFQGANSPLHF. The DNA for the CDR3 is TGTGCCAGCAGTTTCCAGGGTGCCAATTCACCCCTCCACTTT.

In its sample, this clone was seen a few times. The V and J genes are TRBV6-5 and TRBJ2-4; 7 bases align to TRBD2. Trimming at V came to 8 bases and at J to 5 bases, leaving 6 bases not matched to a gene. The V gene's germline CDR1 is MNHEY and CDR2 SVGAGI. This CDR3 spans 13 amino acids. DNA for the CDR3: TGTGCCAGCGGGGGACGGGAGGAAAACATTCAGTACTTC. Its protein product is CASGGREENIQYF.

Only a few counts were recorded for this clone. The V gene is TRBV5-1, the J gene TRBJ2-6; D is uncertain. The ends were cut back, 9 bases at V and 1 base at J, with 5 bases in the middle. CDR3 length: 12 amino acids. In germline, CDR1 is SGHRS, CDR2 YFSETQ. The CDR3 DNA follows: TGCGCCACACTATCTGGGGCCAACGTCCTGACTTTC. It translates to CATLSGANVLTF.

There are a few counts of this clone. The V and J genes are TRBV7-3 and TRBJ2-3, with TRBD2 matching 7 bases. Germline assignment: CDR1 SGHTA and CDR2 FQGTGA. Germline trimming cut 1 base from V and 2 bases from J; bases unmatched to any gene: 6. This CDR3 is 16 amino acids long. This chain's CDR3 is CASSLMPSGTTDTQYF. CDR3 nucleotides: TGTGCCAGCAGCTTAATGCCTAGCGGCACCACAGATACGCAGTATTTT.

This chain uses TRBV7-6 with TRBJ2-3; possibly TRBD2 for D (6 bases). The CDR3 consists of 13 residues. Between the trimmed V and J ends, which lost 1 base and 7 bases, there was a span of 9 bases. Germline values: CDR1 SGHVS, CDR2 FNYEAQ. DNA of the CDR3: TGTGCCAGCAGCTTAGGGGGGGTAAATACGCAGTATTTT. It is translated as CASSLGGVNTQYF.

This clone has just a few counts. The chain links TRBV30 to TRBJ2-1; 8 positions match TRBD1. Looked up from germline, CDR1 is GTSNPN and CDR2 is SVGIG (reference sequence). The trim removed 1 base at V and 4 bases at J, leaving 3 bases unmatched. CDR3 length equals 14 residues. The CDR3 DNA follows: TGTGCCTGGAGTGCGGACAGGGCGTACAATGAGCAGTTCTTC. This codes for CAWSADRAYNEQFF.

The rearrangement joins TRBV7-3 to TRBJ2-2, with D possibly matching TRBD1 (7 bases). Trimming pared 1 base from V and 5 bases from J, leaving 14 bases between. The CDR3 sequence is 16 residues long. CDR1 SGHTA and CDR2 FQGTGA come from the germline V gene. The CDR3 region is CASSLSSGRGTGELFF. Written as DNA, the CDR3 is TGTGCCAGCAGCTTAAGTAGCGGCAGGGGGACCGGGGAGCTGTTTTTT. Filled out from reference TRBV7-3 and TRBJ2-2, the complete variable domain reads GAGVSQTPSNKVTEKGKYVELRCDPISGHTALYWYRQSLGQGPEFLIYFQGTGAADDSGLPNDRFFAVRPEGSVSTLKIQRTERGDSAVYLCASSLSSGRGTGELFFGEGSRLTVL.

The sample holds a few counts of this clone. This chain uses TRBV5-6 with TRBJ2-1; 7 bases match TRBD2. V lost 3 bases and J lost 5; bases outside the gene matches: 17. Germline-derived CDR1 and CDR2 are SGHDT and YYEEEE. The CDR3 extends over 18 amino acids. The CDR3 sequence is CASSSAPLGGWENNEQFF. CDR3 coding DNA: TGTGCCAGCAGCTCGGCCCCCCTGGGAGGGTGGGAAAACAATGAGCAGTTCTTC.